Given below is one T cell receptor beta chain in context. Its target is not known. These data belong to a study of early T cells in non-severe SARS-CoV-2 infection. Across the whole study: The authors sequenced bulk RNA from unsorted whole blood, leaving chains unpaired. Points from the study as a whole: Reliance on VDJdb matching favored anti-spike CD8 responses; private and CD4 specificities were missed.

Germline V CDR1 and CDR2: SGHTA, FQGNSA. Trimming shortened V by 5 bases and J by 1 base, and 9 bases separated the two germline ends. The CDR3 totals 14 residues. Tagging with unique molecular identifiers was applied to individual cDNA molecules. TCRdb redid the calling of the 5' RACE reads with MiXCR, one entry per CDR3 protein. The sample holds around 66,000 distinct CDR3 sequences, around 14% seen once. This receptor was obtained from an adult who was a healthcare worker with PCR-confirmed SARS-CoV-2 infection or an uninfected control (not recorded which). Sample: whole blood. This sequence joins TRBV7-2 and TRBJ1-5; no clear D gene. CDR3 nucleotide sequence: TGTGCCAGCAGCATATCTACGAGCAATCAGCCCCAGCATTTT. It is translated as CASSISTSNQPQHF.